The T cell receptor (beta chain) described here comes from a study of cytomegalovirus exposure and HLA in healthy donors. V was clipped by 5 bases and J by 3 bases; unmatched bases: 7. From germline, CDR1 is LNHDA and CDR2 SQIVND (reference sequence). The CDR3 spans 15 residues. This PCR relied on a set of 60 Vbeta primers and 13 Jbeta primers. Measured with immunoSEQ multiplex PCR; TCRdb has only the in-frame clones, and not every one. The data show 95,000 to 120,000 clones, 70% to 80% seen once. This sequence was found in a woman aged 35 to 49 in good health and CMV-seropositive. The J gene is TRBJ1-3, the V gene TRBV19; 7 bases line up with TRBD1. Material: PBMCs. The CDR3 loop reads CASSLRQGVGNTIYF. The CDR3 coding sequence is TGTGCCAGTAGTTTAAGACAGGGAGTTGGAAACACCATATATTTT.